Following are 8 T cell receptor beta chains from one sample sequenced in a study of vaccination effects on CD4 cells after COVID-19. Their recognized antigens are unknown. Antigen-specific CD4+ T cells were first expanded with viral peptide pools by the ViraFEST assay and only then sequenced. Following a roughly 11-day culture, CD4+ T cells were purified. Participants were given two doses of BNT162b2 or mRNA-1273 vaccine. The table came from immunoSEQ multiplex PCR; TCRdb's copy has only in-frame clones and leaves some out. The sample lists around 60,000 clones, roughly 73% occurring once. This specimen was CD4+ T cells from PBMCs cultured with HCoV-229E spike peptides, taken after COVID-19 vaccination. These TCRs come from a human donor who received a COVID-19 vaccine.

V and J are TRBV5-1 and TRBJ1-2, with 9 bases lining up with TRBD1. V was clipped by 4 bases and J by 6 bases; unmatched bases: 4. The CDR3 totals 13 residues. CDR1 and CDR2 (germline): SGHRS, YFSETQ. CDR3 region: CASSPRTGDGYTF. DNA for the CDR3: TGCGCCAGCAGCCCACGGACAGGGGATGGCTACACCTTC.

The chain couples TRBV6-1 to TRBJ2-4; D is ambiguous. The CDR3 has 14 amino acids. Germline values: CDR1 MNHNS, CDR2 SASEGT. V was cut by 6 bases and J by 5 bases, with 14 bases left in between. The CDR3 sequence is CASSQFVSENIQYF. The CDR3 DNA follows: TGTGCCAGCAGCCAGTTTGTCAGCGAAAACATTCAGTACTTC.

This chain connects TRBV6-2 or TRBV6-3 to TRBJ1-2, with D perhaps TRBD1 (5 bases). V lost 0 bases to trimming and J lost 4 bases, with 15 bases between them. The CDR3 covers 16 residues. Germline assignment: CDR1 MNHEY and CDR2 SVGEGT. CDR3 sequence: CASSYSRPGQGYGYTF. In DNA form, the CDR3 reads TGTGCCAGCAGTTACTCACGGCCCGGGCAGGGCTATGGCTACACCTTC.

The rearrangement joins TRBV19 to TRBJ1-5; D is undetermined. The CDR3 totals 15 residues. Per germline, CDR1 LNHDA and CDR2 SQIVND (reference sequence). The V and J ends lost 3 bases and 2 bases respectively, with 11 bases between them. The CDR3, as DNA: TGTGCCAGTAGTATTCAGTTAACCGGCAATCAGCCCCAGCATTTT. Translated: CASSIQLTGNQPQHF.

CDR3: CASSSDGQGYNEQFF. Written as DNA, the CDR3 is TGCGCCAGCAGCTCCGACGGACAGGGCTACAATGAGCAGTTCTTC. This sequence joins TRBV5-1 and TRBJ2-1; TRBD1 matches 8 bases. The CDR3 contains 15 residues. Germline V gene sequence: CDR1 SGHRS, CDR2 YFSETQ. With 3 bases clipped from V and 3 bases from J, the junction kept 5 bases outside the gene matches.

The chain links TRBV3-1 (or the pseudogene TRBV3-2) to TRBJ2-1; tentatively, D is TRBD2 (5 bases). V was cut by 4 bases and J by 1 base, with 11 bases left in between. The CDR3 runs to 15 residues. The germline CDR1 and CDR2 sequences are LGHDT and YNNKEL (reference sequence). Written as DNA, the CDR3 is TGTGCCAGCAGCCCTTCCCGGGAATCCTACAATGAGCAGTTCTTC. This gives the protein CASSPSRESYNEQFF.

This clone has more than one count but fewer than ten. This chain connects TRBV19 to TRBJ1-5; TRBD1 might be the D (5 bases). Germline values: CDR1 LNHDA, CDR2 SQIVND (reference sequence). The CDR3 spans 18 residues. V was cut by 1 base and J by 2 bases, with 18 bases left in between. The CDR3 region has the DNA TGTGCCAGTAGTATAGCCCAGGGCCCCACAATTGGCAATCAGCCCCAGCATTTT. It yields the protein CASSIAQGPTIGNQPQHF.

The CDR3 protein is CASSPGGRAEAFF. CDR3 nucleotide sequence: TGTGCCAGCTCACCAGGCGGGAGAGCTGAAGCTTTCTTT. V and J are TRBV18 and TRBJ1-1; D is uncertain. The CDR3 contains 13 residues. Trimming removed 2 bases at V and 6 bases at J, with 10 bases between. Looked up from germline, CDR1 is KGHSH and CDR2 is LQKENI.